What follows are 19 T cell receptor beta chains derived from one specimen sequenced in a study of T cell changes during pregnancy in multiple sclerosis. Produced via immunoSEQ multiplex PCR; TCRdb's table is partial and in-frame only. Among tens of thousands of clones listed, around nine tenths were seen once. Source: peripheral blood, taken in the second trimester of pregnancy. These receptors all stem from a female donor in good health, enrolled as a control in a pregnancy study.

The gene calls are TRBV7-2 and TRBJ2-5, with 8 bases identical to TRBD1. CDR1 is SGHTA, CDR2 FQGNSA, per germline. The CDR3 is 14 amino acids. V shed 0 bases, J shed 4 bases, and the junction held 1 base outside the gene matches. In DNA, the CDR3 is TGTGCCAGCAGCTTAGCCGGACAGGGAGAGACCCAGTACTTC. It encodes CASSLAGQGETQYF.

The CDR3 here is CATSRDGRAATEAFF. The CDR3 region has the DNA TGTGCCACCAGCAGAGACGGCAGGGCGGCGACTGAAGCTTTCTTT. The chain recombines TRBV15 with TRBJ1-1, with D possibly TRBD1 on 5 matching bases. The germline V and J ends were trimmed by 0 bases and 5 bases, with 13 bases remaining between them. Germline V gene data show CDR1 as LNHNV and CDR2 as YYDKDF (reference sequence). This CDR3 is built from 15 residues.

The CDR3 is CASSLLRGVQETQYF. The CDR3 nucleotides are TGTGCCAGCAGCTTATTACGGGGGGTACAAGAGACCCAGTACTTC. The chain links TRBV7-9 to TRBJ2-5; TRBD2 matches at 7 bases. The V segment lost 2 bases and the J segment 2 bases; nucleotides outside the gene matches: 5. The germline V gene encodes CDR1 SEHNR and CDR2 FQNEAQ (reference sequence). The CDR3 sequence is 15 residues long.

The chain uses TRBV7-2 and TRBJ2-1, with 8 bases lining up with TRBD2. From germline, CDR1 is SGHTA and CDR2 FQGNSA. CDR3 size: 15 residues. Trimming cost V 5 bases and J 5 bases; bases outside gene matches: 8. The CDR3 protein is CASSPRGGRDNEQFF. In nucleotides, the CDR3 is TGTGCCAGCAGCCCACGGGGGGGCCGGGACAATGAGCAGTTCTTC.

The rearrangement uses TRBV18 and TRBJ1-1; D might be TRBD1 (5 bases). V lost 3 bases, J lost 9 bases, and 14 bases lay in between. CDR3 length: 13 residues. CDR1 and CDR2 (germline): KGHSH, LQKENI. CDR3 loop: CASSPDGWGQAFF. In nucleotides, the CDR3 is TGTGCCAGCTCACCGGACGGTTGGGGCCAAGCTTTCTTT.

The chain links TRBV6-5 to TRBJ1-1; 7 bases map to TRBD1. CDR3 length equals 14 residues. J gave up 6 bases and V 0 bases, and 4 bases lay outside the gene matches. The V gene's germline CDR1 is MNHEY and CDR2 SVGAGI. In nucleotides, the CDR3 is TGTGCCAGCAGTTACTCGAAAGGGGGCGCTGAAGCTTTCTTT. Its translation is CASSYSKGGAEAFF.

CDR3 amino acids: CASSLKGGTQYF. The DNA of the CDR3 is TGTGCCAGCAGTTTAAAAGGAGGGACGCAGTATTTT. The chain is built from TRBV28 and TRBJ2-3; the D gene is possibly TRBD2 (6 bases). CDR1 is MDHEN and CDR2 is SYDVKM in the germline V gene. The CDR3 totals 12 residues. Deletions cut 2 bases from V and 9 bases from J, with 9 bases between.

The V call is TRBV4-1, the J call TRBJ1-3; 11 positions agree with TRBD1. Trimming took 4 bases from V and 0 from J; bases not matched to a gene: 14. The CDR3 loop spans 20 amino acids. Germline CDR1 reads MGHRA; CDR2 reads YSYEKL. The chain's CDR3 is CASSRDRDRGMGSSGNTIYF. DNA for the CDR3: TGCGCCAGCAGCCGGGACCGGGACAGGGGGATGGGGAGCTCTGGAAACACCATATATTTT.

The chain has TRBV2 and TRBJ1-1, with a weak D call TRBD1 (6 bases). The length of the CDR3 is 14 residues. CDR1 is SNHLY, CDR2 FYNNEI, per germline. The V end lost 7 bases, the J end lost 6 bases, and 18 bases lay between the germline ends. Here the CDR3 DNA reads TGTGCCAGCACCCCCCCGGGGGGCTACGCTGAAGCTTTCTTT. This gives the protein CASTPPGGYAEAFF.

The V gene is TRBV7-6, the J gene TRBJ1-5; no clear D gene. Germline V gene lookup returns CDR1 SGHVS and CDR2 FNYEAQ. The CDR3 loop spans 15 amino acids. Trimming removed 1 base at V and 6 bases at J, with 13 bases between. The CDR3 protein is CASSLVGGMGQPQHF. CDR3 in DNA: TGTGCCAGCAGCTTAGTAGGAGGGATGGGTCAGCCCCAGCATTTT.

The J gene is TRBJ1-1, the V gene TRBV29-1; D is undetermined. Trimming shortened V by 5 bases and J by 3 bases, and 16 bases separated the two germline ends. Per the germline V gene, CDR1 is SQVTM and CDR2 is ANQGSEA. There are 14 residues in the CDR3. The CDR3: CSVNLARSYTEAFF. Here the CDR3 DNA reads TGCAGCGTTAATTTGGCCAGGTCGTACACTGAAGCTTTCTTT.

The chain combines TRBV4-2 with TRBJ2-5; tentative D call: TRBD2 (7 bases). The CDR3 spans 15 residues. V was cut by 5 bases and J by 5 bases, with 18 bases left in between. Germline CDR1 is LGHNA and CDR2 is YNFKEQ. As DNA, the CDR3 is TGTGCCAGCAGCGAGGGAGGGGGGGCCGCGGAGACCCAGTACTTC. Translation gives CASSEGGGAAETQYF.

The rearrangement joins TRBV28 to TRBJ2-6; 7 positions agree with TRBD1. V shed 1 base and J 2 bases; nucleotides not matched to a gene: 8. Germline CDR1 reads MDHEN; CDR2 reads SYDVKM. CDR3 size: 18 residues. Here the CDR3 DNA reads TGTGCCAGCAGTTTATTGCTATTACAGGGGACTGGGGCCAACGTCCTGACTTTC. As protein: CASSLLLLQGTGANVLTF.

The chain is built from TRBV28 and TRBJ1-5; a weak D match, TRBD1 (6 bases). The CDR3 is 13 amino acids. V dropped 8 bases and J dropped 5 bases, with 13 bases sitting between them. Germline V gene data show CDR1 as MDHEN and CDR2 as SYDVKM. Here the CDR3 reads CASLDSRHQPQHF. The CDR3 DNA reads as TGTGCCAGCCTGGACAGCCGACATCAGCCCCAGCATTTT. Full variable domain (missing parts from reference TRBV28 and TRBJ1-5): DVKVTQSSRYLVKRTGEKVFLECVQDMDHENMFWYRQDPGLGLRLIYFSYDVKMKEKGDIPEGYSVSREKKERFSLILESASTNQTSMYLCASLDSRHQPQHFGDGTRLSIL.

This chain links TRBV9 with TRBJ1-1, with 10 bases aligning to TRBD1. This CDR3 has 13 amino acids. From germline, CDR1 is SGDLS and CDR2 YYNGEE. V lost 10 bases and J lost 5; bases outside the gene matches: 8. The CDR3 loop reads CAGSTGGETEAFF. DNA of the CDR3: TGTGCCGGATCGACAGGGGGCGAAACTGAAGCTTTCTTT. Combining the CDR3 with reference TRBV9 and TRBJ1-1 gives the whole variable domain DSGVTQTPKHLITATGQRVTLRCSPRSGDLSVYWYQQSLDQGLQFLIQYYNGEERAKGNILERFSAQQFPDLHSELNLSSLELGDSALYFCAGSTGGETEAFFGQGTRLTVV.

The J gene is TRBJ1-6, the V gene TRBV9; TRBD1 aligns across 8 bases. V was pared by 4 bases and J by 8 bases, with 8 bases of the junction left unmatched. CDR1 and CDR2 from the germline V gene are SGDLS and YYNGEE. This CDR3 region has 15 residues. CDR3 loop: CASSLTGTGDSPLHF. CDR3 DNA sequence: TGTGCCAGCAGCTTAACCGGGACAGGAGATTCACCCCTCCACTTT.

In its sample, this clone was seen once. The chain joins TRBV7-9 to TRBJ1-2, with TRBD1 as a possible D gene (6 bases). CDR1 is SEHNR, CDR2 FQNEAQ, per germline (reference sequence). The CDR3 is made up of 15 amino acids. Trimming removed 2 bases at V and 7 bases at J, with 17 bases between. CDR3 bases: TGTGCCAGCAGCTTACCCTTACCTACAGGGAGTGGCTACACCTTC. Translated: CASSLPLPTGSGYTF.

The CDR3 is CASKNGLSYEQYF. As DNA, the CDR3 is TGTGCCAGCAAGAACGGTCTCTCCTACGAGCAGTACTTC. The chain links TRBV2 to TRBJ2-7; D is unresolved. Germline CDR1 SNHLY, CDR2 FYNNEI. The length of the CDR3 is 13 residues. V was cut by 7 bases and J by 0 bases, with 10 bases left in between.

The CDR3 DNA is TGTGCCTCCCAGGGCGGGGTTTATGGCTACACCTTC. It encodes CASQGGVYGYTF. This chain links TRBV2 with TRBJ1-2; TRBD1 is a possible D gene (5 bases). There are 12 residues in the CDR3. Germline loops: CDR1 SNHLY, CDR2 FYNNEI. V was cut by 11 bases and J by 5 bases, with 15 bases left in between.